This T cell receptor (beta chain) comes out of a study of blood T cell repertoires in COVID-19. Study-level background: Sites across the United States, Italy and Spain contributed samples from acute and convalescent COVID-19.

This clone was detected once. Authors' methods: Amplified reference gene primers provided the basis for estimating nucleated cell counts. The protocol was immunoSEQ multiplex PCR, while the TCRdb copy is restricted to in-frame clones and leaves out a portion. V and J calls and clone size are given by that table; D and trimming were obtained from the DNA. This table has roughly 310,000 clones, 75% to 90% appearing once. CDR1 and CDR2 from the germline V gene are GTSNPN and SVGIG (reference sequence). The CDR3 is 16 amino acids. V lost 3 bases and J lost 4; bases outside the gene matches: 11. The source material was PBMCs or T cells enriched from blood (not recorded which). The chain joins TRBV30 to TRBJ2-3, with TRBD1 matching 9 bases. The clonotype was recovered from a middle-aged woman who had recovered from COVID-19. CDR3 bases: TGTGCCTGGAGAGGCGTCCGACAGGGGGGATCAGATACGCAGTATTTT. As protein: CAWRGVRQGGSDTQYF. The full variable domain, rest sourced from reference TRBV30 and TRBJ2-3, is SQTIHQWPATLVQPVGSPLSLECTVEGTSNPNLYWYRQAAGRGLQLLFYSVGIGQISSEVPQNLSASRPQDRQFILSSKKLLLSDSGFYLCAWRGVRQGGSDTQYFGPGTRLTVL.